A single T cell receptor beta chain is shown here with its context. Profiled with immunoSEQ multiplex PCR; TCRdb holds only in-frame clones, not every one. Of roughly 51,000 clones listed, 85% to 95% are singletons. The data were obtained in a study of T cell changes during pregnancy in multiple sclerosis. Germline trimming cut 4 bases from V and 0 bases from J; bases unmatched to any gene: 6. CDR1 is SNHLY, CDR2 FYNNEI, per germline. The CDR3 runs 16 residues. Sample: CD8+ T cells from peripheral blood mononuclear cells, taken before pregnancy. V gene TRBV2 combines with J gene TRBJ2-7, with TRBD2 matching 10 bases. This clonotype was obtained from a female donor with multiple sclerosis, enrolled in a pregnancy study. In DNA form, the CDR3 reads TGTGCCAGCAGTGTAGCAGGACTAGCGGCCTCCTACGAGCAGTACTTC. It specifies CASSVAGLAASYEQYF.